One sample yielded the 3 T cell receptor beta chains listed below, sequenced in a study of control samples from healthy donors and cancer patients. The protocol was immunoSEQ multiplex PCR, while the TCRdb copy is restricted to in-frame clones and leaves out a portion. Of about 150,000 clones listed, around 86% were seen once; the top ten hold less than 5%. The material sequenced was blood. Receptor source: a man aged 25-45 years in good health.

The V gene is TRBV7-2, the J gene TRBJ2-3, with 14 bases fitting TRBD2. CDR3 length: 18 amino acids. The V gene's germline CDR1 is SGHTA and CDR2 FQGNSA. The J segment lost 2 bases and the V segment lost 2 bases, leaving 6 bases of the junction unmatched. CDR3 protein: CASSLTRTSGGITDTQYF. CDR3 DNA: TGTGCCAGCAGCTTAACAAGGACTAGCGGGGGGATCACAGATACGCAGTATTTT. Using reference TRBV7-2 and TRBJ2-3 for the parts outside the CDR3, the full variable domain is GAGVSQSPSNKVTEKGKDVELRCDPISGHTALYWYRQSLGQGLEFLIYFQGNSAPDKSGLPSDRFSAERTGGSVSTLTIQRTQQEDSAVYLCASSLTRTSGGITDTQYFGPGTRLTVL.

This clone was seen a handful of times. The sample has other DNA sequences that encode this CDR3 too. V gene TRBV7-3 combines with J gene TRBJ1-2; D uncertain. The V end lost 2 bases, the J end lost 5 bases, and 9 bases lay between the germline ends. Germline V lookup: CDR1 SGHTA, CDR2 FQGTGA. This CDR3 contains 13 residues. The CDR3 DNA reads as TGTGCCAGCAGCTTAGATGGCGGGTATGGCTACACCTTC. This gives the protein CASSLDGGYGYTF.

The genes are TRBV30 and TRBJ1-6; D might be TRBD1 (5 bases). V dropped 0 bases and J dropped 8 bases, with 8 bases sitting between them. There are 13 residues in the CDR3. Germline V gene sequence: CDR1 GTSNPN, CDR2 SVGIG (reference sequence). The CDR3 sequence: CAWSVGDYSPLHF. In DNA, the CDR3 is TGTGCCTGGAGTGTGGGGGATTATTCACCCCTCCACTTT.